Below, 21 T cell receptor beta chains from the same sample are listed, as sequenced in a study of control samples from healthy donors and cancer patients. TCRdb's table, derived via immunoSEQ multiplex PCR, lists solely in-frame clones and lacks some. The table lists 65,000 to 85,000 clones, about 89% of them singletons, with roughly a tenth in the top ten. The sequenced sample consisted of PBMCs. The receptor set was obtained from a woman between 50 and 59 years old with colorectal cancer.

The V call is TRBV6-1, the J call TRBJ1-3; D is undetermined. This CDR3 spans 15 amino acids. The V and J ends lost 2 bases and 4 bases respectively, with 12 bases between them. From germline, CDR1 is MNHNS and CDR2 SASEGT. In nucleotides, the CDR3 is TGTGCCAGCAGTGAACCCGATTTCAGGGGAAACACCATATATTTT. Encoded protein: CASSEPDFRGNTIYF.

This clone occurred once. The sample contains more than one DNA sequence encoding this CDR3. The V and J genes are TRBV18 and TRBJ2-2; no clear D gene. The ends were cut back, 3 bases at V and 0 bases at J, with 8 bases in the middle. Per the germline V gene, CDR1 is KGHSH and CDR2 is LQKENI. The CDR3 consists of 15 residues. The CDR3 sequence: CASSPSPTNTGELFF. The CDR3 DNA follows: TGTGCCAGCTCACCGTCCCCCACGAACACCGGGGAGCTGTTTTTT. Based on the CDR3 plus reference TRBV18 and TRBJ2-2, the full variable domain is NAGVMQNPRHLVRRRGQEARLRCSPMKGHSHVYWYRQLPEEGLKFMVYLQKENIIDESGMPKERFSAEFPKEGPSILRIQQVVRGDSAAYFCASSPSPTNTGELFFGEGSRLTVL.

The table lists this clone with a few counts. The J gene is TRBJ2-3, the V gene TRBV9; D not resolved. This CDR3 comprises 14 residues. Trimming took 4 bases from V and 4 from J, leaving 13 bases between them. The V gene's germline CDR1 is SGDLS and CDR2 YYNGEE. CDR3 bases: TGTGCCAGCAGCCGTCAGACGGTAGCAGATACGCAGTATTTT. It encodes CASSRQTVADTQYF.

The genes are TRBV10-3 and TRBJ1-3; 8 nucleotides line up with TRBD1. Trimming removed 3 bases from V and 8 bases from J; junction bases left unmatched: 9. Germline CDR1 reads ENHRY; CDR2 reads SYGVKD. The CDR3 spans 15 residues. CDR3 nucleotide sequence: TGTGCCATCAGTGACCCCGACAGGGGCAGGTACACCATATATTTT. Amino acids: CAISDPDRGRYTIYF.

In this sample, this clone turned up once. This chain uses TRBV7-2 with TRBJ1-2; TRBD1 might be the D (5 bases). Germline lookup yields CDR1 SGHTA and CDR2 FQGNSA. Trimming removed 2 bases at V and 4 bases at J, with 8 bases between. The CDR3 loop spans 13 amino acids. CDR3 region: CASSLRGAYGYTF. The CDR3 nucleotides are TGTGCCAGCAGCTTAAGGGGCGCCTATGGCTACACCTTC. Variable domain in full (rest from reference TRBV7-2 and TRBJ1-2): GAGVSQSPSNKVTEKGKDVELRCDPISGHTALYWYRQSLGQGLEFLIYFQGNSAPDKSGLPSDRFSAERTGGSVSTLTIQRTQQEDSAVYLCASSLRGAYGYTFGSGTRLTVV.

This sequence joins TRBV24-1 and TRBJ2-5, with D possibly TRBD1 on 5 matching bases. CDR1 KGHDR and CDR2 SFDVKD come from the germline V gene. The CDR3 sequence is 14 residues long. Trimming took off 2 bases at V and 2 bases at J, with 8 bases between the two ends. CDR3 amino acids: CATSDSRTQETQYF. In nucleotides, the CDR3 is TGTGCCACCAGTGATTCTCGGACACAAGAGACCCAGTACTTC.

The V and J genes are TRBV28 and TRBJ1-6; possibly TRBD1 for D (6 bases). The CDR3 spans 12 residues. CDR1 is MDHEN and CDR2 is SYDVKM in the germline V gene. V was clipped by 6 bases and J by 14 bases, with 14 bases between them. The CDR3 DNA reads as TGTGCCAGCAGCGGACAGATATCAGCCCTCCACTTT. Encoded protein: CASSGQISALHF.

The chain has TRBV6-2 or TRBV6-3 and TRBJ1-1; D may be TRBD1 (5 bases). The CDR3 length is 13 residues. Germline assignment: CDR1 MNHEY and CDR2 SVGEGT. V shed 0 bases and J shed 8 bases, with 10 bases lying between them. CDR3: CASSYSMTAEAFF. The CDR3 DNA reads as TGTGCCAGCAGTTACTCCATGACAGCAGAAGCTTTCTTT.

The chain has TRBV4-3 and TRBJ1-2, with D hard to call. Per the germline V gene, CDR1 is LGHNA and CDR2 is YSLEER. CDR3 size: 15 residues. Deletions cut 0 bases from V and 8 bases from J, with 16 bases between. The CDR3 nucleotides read TGCGCCAGCAGCCAAGATTTGGAGGGTGTGTTGGGCTACACCTTC. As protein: CASSQDLEGVLGYTF.

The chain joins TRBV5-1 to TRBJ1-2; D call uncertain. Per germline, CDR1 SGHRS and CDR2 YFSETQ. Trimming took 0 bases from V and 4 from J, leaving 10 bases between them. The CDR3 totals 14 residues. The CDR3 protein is CASSLAEGFYGYTF. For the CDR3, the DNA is TGCGCCAGCAGCTTGGCCGAGGGATTCTATGGCTACACCTTC.

CDR3 nucleotide sequence: TGTGCCAGCAGCTTAGTACTCATTTACGAGCAGTACGTC. This codes for CASSLVLIYEQYV. V gene TRBV11-3 combines with J gene TRBJ2-7, with D unclear. Germline CDR1 SGHNT, CDR2 YENEEA. CDR3 length: 13 amino acids. Trimming cost V 1 base and J 4 bases, with 8 bases left between them.

In nucleotides, the CDR3 is TGCGCCAGCAGCTTGGCACCGGAGACCCAGTACTTC. It is translated as CASSLAPETQYF. The chain joins TRBV5-1 to TRBJ2-5; D is unresolved. Germline-derived CDR1 and CDR2 are SGHRS and YFSETQ. V lost 0 bases and J lost 5, with 5 bases in between. There are 12 residues in the CDR3.

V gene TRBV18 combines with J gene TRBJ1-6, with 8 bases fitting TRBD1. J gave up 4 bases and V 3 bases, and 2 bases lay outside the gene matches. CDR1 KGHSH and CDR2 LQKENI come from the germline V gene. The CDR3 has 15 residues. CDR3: CASSPQGAYNSPLHF. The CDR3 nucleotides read TGTGCCAGCTCACCGCAGGGGGCTTATAATTCACCCCTCCACTTT.

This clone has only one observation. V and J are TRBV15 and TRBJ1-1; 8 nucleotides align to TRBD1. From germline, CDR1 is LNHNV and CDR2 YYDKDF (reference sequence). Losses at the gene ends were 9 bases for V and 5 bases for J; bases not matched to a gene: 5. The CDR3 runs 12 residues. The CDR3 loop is CATQRQGTEAFF. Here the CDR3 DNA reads TGTGCCACGCAAAGACAGGGGACTGAAGCTTTCTTT.

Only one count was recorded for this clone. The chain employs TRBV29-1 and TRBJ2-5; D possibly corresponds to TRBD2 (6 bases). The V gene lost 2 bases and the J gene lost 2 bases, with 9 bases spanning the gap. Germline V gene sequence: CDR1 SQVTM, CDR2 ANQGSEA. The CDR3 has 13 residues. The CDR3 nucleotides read TGCAGCGTTGAATCACGGGGGCAAGAGACCCAGTACTTC. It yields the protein CSVESRGQETQYF.

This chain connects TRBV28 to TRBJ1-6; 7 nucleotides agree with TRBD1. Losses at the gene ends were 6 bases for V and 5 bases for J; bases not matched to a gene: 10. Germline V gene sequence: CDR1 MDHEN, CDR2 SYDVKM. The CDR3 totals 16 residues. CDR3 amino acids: CASRYRGTANNSPLHF. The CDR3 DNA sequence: TGTGCCAGCAGATACAGGGGAACAGCAAATAATTCACCCCTCCACTTT.

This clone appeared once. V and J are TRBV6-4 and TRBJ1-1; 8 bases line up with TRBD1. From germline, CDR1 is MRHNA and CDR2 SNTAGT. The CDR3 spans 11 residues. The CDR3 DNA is TGTGCTAGACAGGGGCGGACTGAAGCTTTCTTT. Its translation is CARQGRTEAFF.

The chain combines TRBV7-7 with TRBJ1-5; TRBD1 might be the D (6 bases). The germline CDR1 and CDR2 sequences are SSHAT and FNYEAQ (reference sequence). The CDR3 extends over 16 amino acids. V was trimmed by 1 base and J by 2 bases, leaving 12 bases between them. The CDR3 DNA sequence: TGTGCCAGCAGCTTAGACAGGGTTCGGCGCAATCAGCCCCAGCATTTT. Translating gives CASSLDRVRRNQPQHF. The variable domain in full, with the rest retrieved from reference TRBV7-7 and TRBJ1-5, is GAGVSQSPRYKVTKRGQDVTLRCDPISSHATLYWYQQALGQGPEFLTYFNYEAQPDKSGLPSDRFSAERPEGSISTLTIQRTEQRDSAMYRCASSLDRVRRNQPQHFGDGTRLSIL.

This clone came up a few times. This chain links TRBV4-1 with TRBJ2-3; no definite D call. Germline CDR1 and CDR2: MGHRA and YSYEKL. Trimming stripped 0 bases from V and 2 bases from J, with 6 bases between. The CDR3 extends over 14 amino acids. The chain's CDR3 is CASSQDDHTDTQYF. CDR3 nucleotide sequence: TGCGCCAGCAGCCAAGATGACCACACAGATACGCAGTATTTT.

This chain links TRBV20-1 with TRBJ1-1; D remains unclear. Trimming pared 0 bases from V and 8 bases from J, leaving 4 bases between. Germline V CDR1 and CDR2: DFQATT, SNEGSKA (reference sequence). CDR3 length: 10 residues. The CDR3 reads CSAREMEAFF. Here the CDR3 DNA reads TGCAGTGCTAGAGAGATGGAAGCTTTCTTT.

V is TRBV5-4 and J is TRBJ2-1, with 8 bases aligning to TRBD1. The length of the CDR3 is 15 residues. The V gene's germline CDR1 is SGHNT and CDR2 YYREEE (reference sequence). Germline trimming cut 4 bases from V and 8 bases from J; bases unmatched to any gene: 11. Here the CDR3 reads CASSARSGGADEQFF. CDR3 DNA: TGTGCCAGCAGCGCCCGATCAGGGGGCGCGGATGAGCAGTTCTTC.